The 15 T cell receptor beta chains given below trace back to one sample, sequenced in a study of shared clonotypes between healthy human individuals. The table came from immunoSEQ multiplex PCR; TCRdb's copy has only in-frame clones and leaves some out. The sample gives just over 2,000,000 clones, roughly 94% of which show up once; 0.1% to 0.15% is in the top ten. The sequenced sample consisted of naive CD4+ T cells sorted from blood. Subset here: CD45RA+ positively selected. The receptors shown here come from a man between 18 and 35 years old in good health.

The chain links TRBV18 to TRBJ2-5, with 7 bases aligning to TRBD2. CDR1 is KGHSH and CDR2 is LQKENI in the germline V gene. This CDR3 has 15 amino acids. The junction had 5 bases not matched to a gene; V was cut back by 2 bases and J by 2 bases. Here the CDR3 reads CASSPGAGVQETQYF. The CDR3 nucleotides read TGTGCCAGCTCACCAGGGGCGGGAGTTCAAGAGACCCAGTACTTC.

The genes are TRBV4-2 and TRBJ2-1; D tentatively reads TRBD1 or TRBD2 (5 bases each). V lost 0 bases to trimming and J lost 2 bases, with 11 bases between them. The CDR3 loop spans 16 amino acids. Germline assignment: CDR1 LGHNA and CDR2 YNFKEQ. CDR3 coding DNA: TGTGCCAGCAGCCAAGAGGGGGTAGAGCCCTACAATGAGCAGTTCTTC. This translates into CASSQEGVEPYNEQFF.

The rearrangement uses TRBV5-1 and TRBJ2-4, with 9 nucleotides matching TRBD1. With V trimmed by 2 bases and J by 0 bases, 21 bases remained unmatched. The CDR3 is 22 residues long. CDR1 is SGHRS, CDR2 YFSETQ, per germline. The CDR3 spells CASSFIGDREIWALLAKNIQYF. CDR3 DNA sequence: TGCGCCAGCAGCTTTATCGGGGACAGGGAGATATGGGCCCTTCTAGCCAAAAACATTCAGTACTTC.

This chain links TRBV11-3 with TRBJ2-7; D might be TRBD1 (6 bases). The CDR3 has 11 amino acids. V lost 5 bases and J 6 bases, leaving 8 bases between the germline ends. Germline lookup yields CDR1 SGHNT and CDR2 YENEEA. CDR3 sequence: CASSEGGEQYF. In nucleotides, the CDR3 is TGTGCCAGCAGCGAAGGGGGCGAGCAGTACTTC.

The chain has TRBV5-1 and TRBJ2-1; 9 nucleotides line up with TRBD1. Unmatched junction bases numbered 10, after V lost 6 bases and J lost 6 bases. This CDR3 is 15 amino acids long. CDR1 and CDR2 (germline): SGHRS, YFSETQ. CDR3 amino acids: CASNSGQGSGNEQFF. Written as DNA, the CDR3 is TGCGCCAGCAACTCCGGACAGGGGTCCGGCAATGAGCAGTTCTTC.

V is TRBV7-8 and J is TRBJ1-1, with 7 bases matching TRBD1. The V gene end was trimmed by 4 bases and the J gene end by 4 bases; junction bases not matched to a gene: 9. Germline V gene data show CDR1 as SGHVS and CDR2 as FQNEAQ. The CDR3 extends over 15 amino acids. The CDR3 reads CASSYLTGAGTEAFF. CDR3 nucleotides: TGTGCCAGCAGCTATCTTACAGGGGCGGGCACTGAAGCTTTCTTT.

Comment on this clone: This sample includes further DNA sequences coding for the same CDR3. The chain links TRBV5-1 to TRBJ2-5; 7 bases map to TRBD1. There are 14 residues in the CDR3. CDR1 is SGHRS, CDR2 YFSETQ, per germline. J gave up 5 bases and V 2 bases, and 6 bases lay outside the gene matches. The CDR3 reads CASSLRQGGETQYF. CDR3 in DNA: TGCGCCAGCAGCTTACGACAGGGCGGGGAGACCCAGTACTTC.

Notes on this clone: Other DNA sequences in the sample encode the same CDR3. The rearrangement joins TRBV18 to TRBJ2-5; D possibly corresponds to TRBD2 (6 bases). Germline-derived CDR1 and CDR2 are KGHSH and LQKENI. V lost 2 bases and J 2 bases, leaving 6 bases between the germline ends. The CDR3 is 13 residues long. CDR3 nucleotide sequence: TGTGCCAGCTCACCAGGAGGGCAAGAGACCCAGTACTTC. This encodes CASSPGGQETQYF.

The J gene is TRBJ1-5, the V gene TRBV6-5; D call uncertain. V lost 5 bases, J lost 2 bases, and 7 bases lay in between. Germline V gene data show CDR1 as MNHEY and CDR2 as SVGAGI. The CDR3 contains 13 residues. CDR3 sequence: CASSNGGNQPQHF. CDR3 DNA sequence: TGTGCCAGCAGTAATGGTGGCAATCAGCCCCAGCATTTT.

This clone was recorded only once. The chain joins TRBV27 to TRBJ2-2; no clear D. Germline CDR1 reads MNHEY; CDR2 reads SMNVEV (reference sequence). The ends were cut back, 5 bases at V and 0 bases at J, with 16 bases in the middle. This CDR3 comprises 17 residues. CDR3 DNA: TGTGCCAGCAGTCCCTCAGACATCTTCGCGAACACCGGGGAGCTGTTTTTT. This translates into CASSPSDIFANTGELFF.

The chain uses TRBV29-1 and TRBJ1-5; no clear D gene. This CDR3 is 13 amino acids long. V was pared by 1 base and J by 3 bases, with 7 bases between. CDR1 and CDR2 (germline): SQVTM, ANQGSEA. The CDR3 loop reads CSVEVDANQPQHF. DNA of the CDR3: TGCAGCGTTGAAGTAGACGCCAATCAGCCCCAGCATTTT.

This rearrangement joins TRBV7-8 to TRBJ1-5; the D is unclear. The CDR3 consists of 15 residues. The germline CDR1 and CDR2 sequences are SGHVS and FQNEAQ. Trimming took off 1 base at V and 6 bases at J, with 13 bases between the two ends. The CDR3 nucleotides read TGTGCCAGCAGCTTAGGTTCAAGCGGTAGTCAGCCCCAGCATTTT. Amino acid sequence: CASSLGSSGSQPQHF.

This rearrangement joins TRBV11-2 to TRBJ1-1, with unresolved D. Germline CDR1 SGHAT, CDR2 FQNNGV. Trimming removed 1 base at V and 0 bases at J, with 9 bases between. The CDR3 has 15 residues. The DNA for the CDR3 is TGTGCCAGCAGCTTAGGTGGCAAAGTGAACACTGAAGCTTTCTTT. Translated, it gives CASSLGGKVNTEAFF.

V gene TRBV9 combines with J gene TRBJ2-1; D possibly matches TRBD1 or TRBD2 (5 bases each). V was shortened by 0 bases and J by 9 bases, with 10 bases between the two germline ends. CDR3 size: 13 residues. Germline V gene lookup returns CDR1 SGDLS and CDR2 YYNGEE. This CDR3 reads CASSVGGEGEQFF. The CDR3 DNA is TGTGCCAGCAGCGTAGGAGGGGAAGGTGAGCAGTTCTTC.

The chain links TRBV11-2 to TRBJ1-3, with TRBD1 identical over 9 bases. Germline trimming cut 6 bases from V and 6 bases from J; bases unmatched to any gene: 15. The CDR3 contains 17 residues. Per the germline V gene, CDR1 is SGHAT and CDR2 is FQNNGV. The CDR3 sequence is CASRQALLRDRANTIYF. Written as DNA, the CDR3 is TGTGCCAGCAGACAGGCCTTGCTCCGGGACAGGGCAAACACCATATATTTT.